This TCR beta chain was retrieved from a study of cytomegalovirus exposure and HLA in healthy donors. Per germline, CDR1 KGHSH and CDR2 LQKENI. The CDR3 length is 12 residues. Trimming took 3 bases from V and 4 from J, leaving 6 bases between them. Researchers ran the PCR with 60 Vbeta and 13 Jbeta primers. Assay: immunoSEQ multiplex PCR; the TCRdb copy retains only in-frame clones and omits some. The sample includes over 90,000 clones, 75% to 80% of them seen just once. The sequenced sample consisted of PBMCs. The chain combines TRBV18 with TRBJ2-5; D gene unclear. The TCR was taken from a male donor in good health and CMV-seropositive. CDR3 DNA: TGTGCCAGCTCACCCCTAACAGAGACCCAGTACTTC. It is translated as CASSPLTETQYF.